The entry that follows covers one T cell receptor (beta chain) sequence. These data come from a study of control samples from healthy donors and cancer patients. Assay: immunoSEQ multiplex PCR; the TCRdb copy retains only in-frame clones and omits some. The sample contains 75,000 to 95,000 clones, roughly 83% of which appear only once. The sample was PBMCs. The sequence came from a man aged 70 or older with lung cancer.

The DNA of the CDR3 is TGTGCCAGCAGCCAGTACGGGGTGCGCACCGGGGAGCTGTTTTTT. It translates to CASSQYGVRTGELFF. The J gene is TRBJ2-2, the V gene TRBV7-2; possibly TRBD2 for D (5 bases). V was cut by 5 bases and J by 4 bases, with 14 bases left in between. This CDR3 is built from 15 residues. In germline, CDR1 is SGHTA, CDR2 FQGNSA. Full variable domain (rest looked up from reference TRBV7-2 and TRBJ2-2): GAGVSQSPSNKVTEKGKDVELRCDPISGHTALYWYRQSLGQGLEFLIYFQGNSAPDKSGLPSDRFSAERTGGSVSTLTIQRTQQEDSAVYLCASSQYGVRTGELFFGEGSRLTVL.